Presented here are 5 T cell receptor beta chains from one specimen sequenced in a study of cytomegalovirus exposure and HLA in healthy donors. It was with 60 Vbeta and 13 Jbeta primers that the PCR ran. Produced via immunoSEQ multiplex PCR; TCRdb's table is partial and in-frame only. The sample yields around 64,000 clones, about nine tenths seen once. Material: PBMCs. Source of these receptors: a woman aged 25 to 39 in good health and CMV-seronegative.

The chain uses TRBV18 and TRBJ1-5; possibly TRBD1 for D (6 bases). Looked up from germline, CDR1 is KGHSH and CDR2 is LQKENI. Trimming shortened V by 2 bases and J by 7 bases, and 15 bases separated the two germline ends. The CDR3 is 15 residues long. The CDR3 DNA reads TGTGCCAGCTCACCAGCCTCGGGGGGGCGGCAGCCCCAGCATTTT. This codes for CASSPASGGRQPQHF.

The J gene is TRBJ2-5, the V gene TRBV29-1, with D possibly being TRBD2 (6 bases). CDR1 and CDR2 (germline): SQVTM, ANQGSEA. V lost 4 bases to trimming and J lost 5 bases, with 17 bases between them. The CDR3 has 14 amino acids. The CDR3 sequence is CSVGKRALGETQYF. Written as DNA, the CDR3 is TGCAGCGTTGGAAAGCGGGCCCTGGGCGAGACCCAGTACTTC.

The rearrangement uses TRBV5-1 and TRBJ2-1, with D unresolved. The V gene lost 0 bases and the J gene lost 6 bases, with 4 bases spanning the gap. The CDR3 is 12 amino acids. The germline gives CDR1 SGHRS, CDR2 YFSETQ. CDR3 sequence reads: CASSLAFNEQFF. CDR3 in DNA: TGCGCCAGCAGCTTGGCCTTCAATGAGCAGTTCTTC.

The chain uses TRBV5-4 and TRBJ2-3; 14 bases agree with TRBD2. The CDR3 sequence is 16 residues long. Looked up from germline, CDR1 is SGHNT and CDR2 is YYREEE (reference sequence). Trimming at V came to 4 bases and at J to 11 bases, leaving 12 bases not matched to a gene. The DNA for the CDR3 is TGTGCCAGCAGCCCGGGGACTAGCGGGGGAGGGTTAAGGCAGTATTTT. The encoded protein is CASSPGTSGGGLRQYF.

This chain joins TRBV9 and TRBJ2-7; D call uncertain. There are 15 residues in the CDR3. Trimming left V 0 bases short and J 0 bases short, with 10 bases between. Germline V gives CDR1 SGDLS, CDR2 YYNGEE. CDR3 region: CASSVDLSSSYEQYF. The CDR3 region has the DNA TGTGCCAGCAGCGTAGATCTGTCCAGCTCCTACGAGCAGTACTTC.